This TCR beta chain was sequenced in a study of blood T cell repertoires in COVID-19. Study background: The United States, Italy and Spain were the sources of the acute and convalescent COVID-19 samples.

Germline CDR1 and CDR2: SGDLS and YYNGEE. The junction had 8 bases not matched to a gene; V was cut back by 6 bases and J by 3 bases. The CDR3 covers 14 residues. Here immunoSEQ multiplex PCR was the method, and the copy in TCRdb shows in-frame clones only, minus some. The sample has about 35,000 clones, approximately 87% seen once. The chain joins TRBV9 to TRBJ2-5, with 7 bases matching TRBD1. The sequenced sample consisted of peripheral blood. This TCR came from a human donor in a cohort sampled during active COVID-19. The CDR3 is CASTPGTVEETQYF. Here the CDR3 DNA reads TGTGCCAGCACCCCCGGGACAGTTGAAGAGACCCAGTACTTC.